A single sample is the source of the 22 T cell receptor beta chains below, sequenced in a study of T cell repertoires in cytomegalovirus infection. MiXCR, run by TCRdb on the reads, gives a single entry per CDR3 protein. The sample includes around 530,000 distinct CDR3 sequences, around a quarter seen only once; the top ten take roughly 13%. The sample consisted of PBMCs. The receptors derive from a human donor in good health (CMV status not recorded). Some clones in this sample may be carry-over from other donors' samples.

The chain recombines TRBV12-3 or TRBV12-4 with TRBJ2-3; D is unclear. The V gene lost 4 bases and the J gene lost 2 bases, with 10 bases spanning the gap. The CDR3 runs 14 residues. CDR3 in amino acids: CASSSLAHTDTQYF. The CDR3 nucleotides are TGTGCCAGCAGTTCTTTAGCCCACACAGATACGCAGTATTTT.

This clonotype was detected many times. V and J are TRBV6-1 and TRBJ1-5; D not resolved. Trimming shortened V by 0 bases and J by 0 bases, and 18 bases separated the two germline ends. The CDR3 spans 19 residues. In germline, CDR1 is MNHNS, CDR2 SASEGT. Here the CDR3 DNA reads TGTGCCAGCAGTGAAGCCAACCCTATTTCCCCTTATAGCAATCAGCCCCAGCATTTT. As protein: CASSEANPISPYSNQPQHF.

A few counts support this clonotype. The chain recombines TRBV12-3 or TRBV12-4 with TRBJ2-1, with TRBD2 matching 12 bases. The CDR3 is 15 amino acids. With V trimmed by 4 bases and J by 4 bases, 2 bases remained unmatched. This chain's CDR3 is CASSSTSGGYNEQFF. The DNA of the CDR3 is TGTGCCAGCAGTTCGACTAGCGGGGGTTACAATGAGCAGTTCTTC.

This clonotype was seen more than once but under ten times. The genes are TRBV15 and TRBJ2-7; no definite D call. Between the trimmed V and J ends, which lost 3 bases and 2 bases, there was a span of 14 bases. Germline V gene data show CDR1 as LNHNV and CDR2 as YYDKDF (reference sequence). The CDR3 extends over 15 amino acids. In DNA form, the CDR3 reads TGTGCCACCAGCAGGGAAGGCAGGCGGACCTACGAGCAGTACTTC. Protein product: CATSREGRRTYEQYF.

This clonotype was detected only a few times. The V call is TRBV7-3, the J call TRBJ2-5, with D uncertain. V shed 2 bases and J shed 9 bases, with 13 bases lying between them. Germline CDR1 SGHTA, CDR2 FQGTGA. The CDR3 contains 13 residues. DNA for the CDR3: TGTGCCAGCAGCTTAGGGGATGGATCGCCCCAGTACTTC. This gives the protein CASSLGDGSPQYF.

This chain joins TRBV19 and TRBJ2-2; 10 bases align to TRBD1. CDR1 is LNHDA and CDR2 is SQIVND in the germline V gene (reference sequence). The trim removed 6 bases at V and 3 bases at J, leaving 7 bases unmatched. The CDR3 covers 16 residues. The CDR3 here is CASSSGTGVYTGELFF. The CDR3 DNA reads TGTGCCAGTAGCAGCGGGACAGGGGTCTACACCGGGGAGCTGTTTTTT.

CDR3 amino acids: CATSRDGTNYGYTF. The CDR3 nucleotides are TGTGCCACCTCCAGGGACGGGACTAACTATGGCTACACCTTC. The V call is TRBV24-1, the J call TRBJ1-2; tentative D call: TRBD1 (5 bases). The CDR3 contains 14 residues. Germline CDR1 and CDR2: KGHDR and SFDVKD. The ends were cut back, 9 bases at V and 0 bases at J, with 13 bases in the middle.

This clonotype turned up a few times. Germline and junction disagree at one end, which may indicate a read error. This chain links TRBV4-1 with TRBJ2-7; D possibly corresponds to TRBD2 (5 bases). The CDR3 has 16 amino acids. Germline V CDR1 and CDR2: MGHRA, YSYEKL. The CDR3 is CASSQEGVTPLNLFFF. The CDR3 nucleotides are TGCGCCAGCAGCCAAGAGGGAGTTACCCCCCTCAACCTCTTCTTCTTC.

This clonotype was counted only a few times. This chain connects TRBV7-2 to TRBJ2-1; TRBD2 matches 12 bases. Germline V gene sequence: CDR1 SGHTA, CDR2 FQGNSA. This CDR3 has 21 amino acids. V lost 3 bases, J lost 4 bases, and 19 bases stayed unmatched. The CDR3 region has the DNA TGTGCCAGCAGCTTCTCAAGAGAATCGACTAGCGGGAGCCGACCTTACAATGAGCAGTTCTTC. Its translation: CASSFSRESTSGSRPYNEQFF.

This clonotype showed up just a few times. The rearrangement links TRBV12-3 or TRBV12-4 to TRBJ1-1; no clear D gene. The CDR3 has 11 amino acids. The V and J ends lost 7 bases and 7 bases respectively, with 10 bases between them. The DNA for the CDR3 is TGTGCCAGCAACGGTGTGGGTGAAGCTTTCTTT. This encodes CASNGVGEAFF.

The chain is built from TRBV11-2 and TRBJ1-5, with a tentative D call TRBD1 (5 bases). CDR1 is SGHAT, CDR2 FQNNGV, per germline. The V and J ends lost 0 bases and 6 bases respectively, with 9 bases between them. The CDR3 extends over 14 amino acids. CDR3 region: CASSLDRDGQPQHF. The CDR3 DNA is TGTGCCAGCAGCTTAGACAGGGATGGTCAGCCCCAGCATTTT.

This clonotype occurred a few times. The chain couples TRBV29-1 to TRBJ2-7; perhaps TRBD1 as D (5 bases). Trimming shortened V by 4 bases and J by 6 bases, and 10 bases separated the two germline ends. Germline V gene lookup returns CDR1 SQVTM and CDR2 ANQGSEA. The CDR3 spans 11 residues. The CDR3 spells CSVGWGIEQYF. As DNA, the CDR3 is TGCAGCGTTGGCTGGGGCATCGAGCAGTACTTC.

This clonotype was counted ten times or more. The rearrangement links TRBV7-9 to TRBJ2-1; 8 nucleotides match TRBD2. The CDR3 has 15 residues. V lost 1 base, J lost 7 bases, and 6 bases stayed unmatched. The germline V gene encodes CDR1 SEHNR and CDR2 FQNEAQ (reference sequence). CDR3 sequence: CASSLGAGGGNEQFF. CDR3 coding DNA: TGTGCCAGCAGCTTAGGGGCGGGAGGCGGTAATGAGCAGTTCTTC.

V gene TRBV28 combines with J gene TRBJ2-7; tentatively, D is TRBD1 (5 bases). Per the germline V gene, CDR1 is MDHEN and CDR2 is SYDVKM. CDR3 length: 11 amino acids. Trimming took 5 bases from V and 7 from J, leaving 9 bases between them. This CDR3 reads CASSGRTEQYV. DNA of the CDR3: TGTGCCAGCAGTGGACGGACAGAGCAGTACGTC.

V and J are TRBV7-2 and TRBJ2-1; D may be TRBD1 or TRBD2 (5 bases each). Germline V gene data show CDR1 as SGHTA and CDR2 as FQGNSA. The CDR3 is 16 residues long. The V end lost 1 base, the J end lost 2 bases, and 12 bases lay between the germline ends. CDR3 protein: CASSLVWGNPYNEQFF. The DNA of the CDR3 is TGTGCCAGCAGCTTAGTTTGGGGGAATCCCTACAATGAGCAGTTCTTC.

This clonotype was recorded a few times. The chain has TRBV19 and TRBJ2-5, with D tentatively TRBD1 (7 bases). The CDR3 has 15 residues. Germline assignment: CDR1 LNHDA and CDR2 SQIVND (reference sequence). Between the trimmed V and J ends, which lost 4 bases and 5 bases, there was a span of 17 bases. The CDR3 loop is CASSRKEGARETQYF. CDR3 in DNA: TGTGCCAGTAGTAGAAAGGAGGGGGCACGCGAGACCCAGTACTTC.

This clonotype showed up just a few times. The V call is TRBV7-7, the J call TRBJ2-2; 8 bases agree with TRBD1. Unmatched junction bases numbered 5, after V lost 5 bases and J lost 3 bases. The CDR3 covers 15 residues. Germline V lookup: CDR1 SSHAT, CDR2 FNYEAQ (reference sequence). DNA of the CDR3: TGTGCCAGCAGCCAAGGACAGGGTGACACCGGGGAGCTGTTTTTT. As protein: CASSQGQGDTGELFF.

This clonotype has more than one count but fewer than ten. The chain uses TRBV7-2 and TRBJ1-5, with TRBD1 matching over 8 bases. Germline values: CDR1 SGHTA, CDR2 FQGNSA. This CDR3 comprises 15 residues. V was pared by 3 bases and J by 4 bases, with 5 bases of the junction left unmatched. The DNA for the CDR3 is TGTGCCAGCAGCTTGGGACAGGACGGTAATCAGCCCCAGCATTTT. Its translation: CASSLGQDGNQPQHF.

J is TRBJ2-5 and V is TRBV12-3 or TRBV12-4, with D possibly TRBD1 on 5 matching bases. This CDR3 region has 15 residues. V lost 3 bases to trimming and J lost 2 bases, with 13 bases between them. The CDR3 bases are TGTGCCAGCAGTTTCTTTTGGGGCCATCAAGAGACCCAGTACTTC. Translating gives CASSFFWGHQETQYF.

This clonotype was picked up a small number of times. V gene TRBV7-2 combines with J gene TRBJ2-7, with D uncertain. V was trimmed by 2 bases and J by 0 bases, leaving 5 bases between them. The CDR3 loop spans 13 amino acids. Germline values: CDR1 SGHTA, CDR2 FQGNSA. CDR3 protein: CASSLRLSYEQYF. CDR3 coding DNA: TGTGCCAGCAGCTTAAGGCTCTCCTACGAGCAGTACTTC. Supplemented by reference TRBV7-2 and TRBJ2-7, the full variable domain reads GAGVSQSPSNKVTEKGKDVELRCDPISGHTALYWYRQSLGQGLEFLIYFQGNSAPDKSGLPSDRFSAERTGGSVSTLTIQRTQQEDSAVYLCASSLRLSYEQYFGPGTRLTVT.

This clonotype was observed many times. CDR3 sequence (DNA): TGTGCCAGCAGCTCGGACAGGTCCTTCACAGATACGCAGTATTTT. Its protein is CASSSDRSFTDTQYF. The rearrangement uses TRBV7-9 and TRBJ2-3; 7 bases are shared with TRBD1. The CDR3 contains 15 residues. The V gene end was trimmed by 4 bases and the J gene end by 2 bases; junction bases not matched to a gene: 6. Germline CDR1 and CDR2: SEHNR and FQNEAQ (reference sequence).

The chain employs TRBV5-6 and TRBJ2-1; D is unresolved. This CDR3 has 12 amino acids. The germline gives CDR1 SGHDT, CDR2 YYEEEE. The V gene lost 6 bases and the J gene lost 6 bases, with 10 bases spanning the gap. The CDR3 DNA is TGTGCCAGCACCCAGTGGGGCAATGAGCAGTTCTTC. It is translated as CASTQWGNEQFF.